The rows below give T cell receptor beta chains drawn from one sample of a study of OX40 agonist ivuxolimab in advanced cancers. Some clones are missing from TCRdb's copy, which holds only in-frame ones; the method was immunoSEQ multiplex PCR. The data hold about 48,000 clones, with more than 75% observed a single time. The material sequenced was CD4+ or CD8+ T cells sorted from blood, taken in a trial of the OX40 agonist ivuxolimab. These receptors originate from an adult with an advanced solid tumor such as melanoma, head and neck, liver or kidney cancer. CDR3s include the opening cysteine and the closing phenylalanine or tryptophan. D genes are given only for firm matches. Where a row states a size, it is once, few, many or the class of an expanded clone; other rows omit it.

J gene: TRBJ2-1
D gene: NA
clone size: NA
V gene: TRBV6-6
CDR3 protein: CASSSVLAGKGNEQFF
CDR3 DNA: TGTGCCAGCAGTTCTGTGCTTGCCGGGAAAGGTAATGAGCAGTTCTTC

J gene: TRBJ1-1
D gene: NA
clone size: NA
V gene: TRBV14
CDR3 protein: CASSRAAIPEAFF
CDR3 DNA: TGTGCCAGCAGCAGGGCAGCAATCCCTGAAGCTTTCTTT

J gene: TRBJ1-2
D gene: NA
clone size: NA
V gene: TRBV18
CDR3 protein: CASSPEGRGYTF
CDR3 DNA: TGTGCCAGCTCACCCGAGGGCCGTGGCTACACCTTC

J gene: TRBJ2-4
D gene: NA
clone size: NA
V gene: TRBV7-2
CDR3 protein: CASSYRLYDIQYF
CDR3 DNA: TGTGCCAGCAGTTATCGACTGTACGACATTCAGTACTTC

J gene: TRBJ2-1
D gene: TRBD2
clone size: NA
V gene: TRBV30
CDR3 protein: CAWSLSLAGGPNEQFF
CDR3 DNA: TGTGCCTGGAGCCTTTCCCTAGCGGGAGGGCCAAATGAGCAGTTCTTC

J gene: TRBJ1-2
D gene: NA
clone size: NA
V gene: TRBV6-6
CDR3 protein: CASSYSRDPGYGYTF
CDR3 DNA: TGTGCCAGCAGTTACTCGAGGGATCCGGGTTATGGCTACACCTTC

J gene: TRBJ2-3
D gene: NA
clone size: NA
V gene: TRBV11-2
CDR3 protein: CASSLEKRDTQYF
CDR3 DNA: TGTGCCAGCAGCTTAGAAAAGAGGGATACGCAGTATTTT

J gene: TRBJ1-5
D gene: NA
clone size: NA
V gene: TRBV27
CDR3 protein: CASSLYPFGGRDQPQHF
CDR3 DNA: TGTGCCAGCAGTTTATACCCATTCGGGGGGCGGGATCAGCCCCAGCATTTT

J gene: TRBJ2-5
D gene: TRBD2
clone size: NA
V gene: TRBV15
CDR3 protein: CATSDARLAGGGAQYF
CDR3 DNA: TGTGCCACCAGCGACGCTCGACTAGCGGGGGGAGGGGCCCAGTACTTC

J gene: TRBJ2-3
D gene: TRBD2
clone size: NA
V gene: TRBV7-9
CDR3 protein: CASSLGRGRRSTDTQYF
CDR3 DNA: TGTGCCAGCAGCTTAGGTCGCGGGAGGCGTAGCACAGATACGCAGTATTTT

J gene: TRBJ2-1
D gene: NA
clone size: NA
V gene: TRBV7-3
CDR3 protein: CASSPSYNEQFF
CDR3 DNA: TGTGCCAGCAGCCCCTCCTACAATGAGCAGTTCTTC

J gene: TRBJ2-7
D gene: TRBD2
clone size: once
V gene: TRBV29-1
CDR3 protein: CSVLLAGDSSYEQYF
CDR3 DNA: TGCAGCGTTTTACTAGCGGGGGACAGCTCCTACGAGCAGTACTTC

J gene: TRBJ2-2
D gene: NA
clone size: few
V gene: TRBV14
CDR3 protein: CASSQVWGELFF
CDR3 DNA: TGTGCCAGCAGCCAAGTATGGGGGGAGCTGTTTTTT

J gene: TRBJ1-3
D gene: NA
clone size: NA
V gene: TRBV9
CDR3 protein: CASSVGQGMAGNTIYF
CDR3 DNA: TGTGCCAGCAGCGTAGGTCAGGGGATGGCTGGAAACACCATATATTTT

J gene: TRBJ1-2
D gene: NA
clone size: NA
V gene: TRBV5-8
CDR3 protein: CASSWGGKVYGYTF
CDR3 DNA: TGTGCCAGCAGCTGGGGGGGGAAGGTCTATGGCTACACCTTC

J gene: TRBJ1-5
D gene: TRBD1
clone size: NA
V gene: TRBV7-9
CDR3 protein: CASSPGTGVGQPQHF
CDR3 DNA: TGTGCCAGCAGCCCCGGGACAGGGGTCGGTCAGCCCCAGCATTTT

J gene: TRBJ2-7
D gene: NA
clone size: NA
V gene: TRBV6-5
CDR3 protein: CASSSRGPALNEQYF
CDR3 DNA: TGTGCCAGCAGTTCCCGAGGACCAGCCCTAAACGAGCAGTACTTC

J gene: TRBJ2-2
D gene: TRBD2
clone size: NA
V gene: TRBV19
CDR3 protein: CASSSPQREHTGELFF
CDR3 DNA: TGTGCCAGTAGTTCCCCTCAGCGGGAGCACACCGGGGAGCTGTTTTTT

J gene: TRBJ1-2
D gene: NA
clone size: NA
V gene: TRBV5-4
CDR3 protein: CASSLIFQVRRGNYGYTF
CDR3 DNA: TGTGCCAGCAGCTTGATATTTCAAGTCCGCAGGGGTAACTATGGCTACACCTTC

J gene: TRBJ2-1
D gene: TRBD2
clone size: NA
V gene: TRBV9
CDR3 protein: CASSTSGSAYNEQFF
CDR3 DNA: TGTGCCAGCAGCACTAGCGGGAGCGCCTACAATGAGCAGTTCTTC

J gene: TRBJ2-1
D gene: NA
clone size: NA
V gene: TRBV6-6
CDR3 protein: CASSYRGEQFF
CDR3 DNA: TGTGCCAGCAGTTATCGGGGAGAGCAGTTCTTC

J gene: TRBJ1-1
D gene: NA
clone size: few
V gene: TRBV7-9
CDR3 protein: CASSRTGNTEAFF
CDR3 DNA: TGTGCCAGCAGCCGGACCGGGAACACTGAAGCTTTCTTT